The entry below gives a single T cell receptor (beta chain) sequence along with its context. Authors' data handling: Reference gene primer amplification gave estimated nucleated cell counts. The repertoire was sequenced with immunoSEQ multiplex PCR; TCRdb's copy has only in-frame clones and lacks some. The V and J calls and clone size come from that table; D and trimming were worked out from the DNA. The sample lists roughly 90,000 clones, 75% to 90% occurring once. Germline V CDR1 and CDR2: SGDLS, YYNGEE. V shed 0 bases and J shed 0 bases, with 6 bases lying between them. There are 14 residues in the CDR3. This sample is drawn from a study of blood T cell repertoires in COVID-19.

This chain uses TRBV9 with TRBJ1-2, with D hard to call. The specimen was peripheral blood. The TCR originated in a woman in her sixties or seventies with acute or convalescent COVID-19. The CDR3 region is CASSVDPSNYGYTF. The CDR3 DNA sequence: TGTGCCAGCAGCGTAGATCCCTCTAACTATGGCTACACCTTC.